The clone carrying this TCR beta chain was detected only a few times. Antigen: not known. Trimming left V 4 bases short and J 0 bases short, with 7 bases between. The germline V gene has CDR1 SGDLS and CDR2 YYNGEE. This CDR3 has 13 amino acids. The record originates from a study of OX40 agonist ivuxolimab in advanced cancers. Study-level findings and limits: The study observed clonal expansion of CD4+ and CD8+ blood T cells by week 6 at 0.1 to 3.0 mg/kg.

This table comes from immunoSEQ multiplex PCR, and its TCRdb copy is limited to in-frame clones, with some not included. The repertoire holds some 69,000 clones, with 90% as singletons. This material consisted of CD4+ or CD8+ T cells sorted from blood, taken in a trial of the OX40 agonist ivuxolimab. This TCR was sampled from an adult with an advanced solid tumor such as melanoma, head and neck, liver or kidney cancer. The V and J genes are TRBV9 and TRBJ1-1; D is undetermined. In DNA, the CDR3 is TGTGCCAGCAGCCTAGACTTGAACACTGAAGCTTTCTTT. This encodes CASSLDLNTEAFF.